A single sample gave rise to the 21 T cell receptor beta chains below, sequenced in a study of blood T cell repertoires in COVID-19. TCRdb keeps only in-frame clones here, not all; method: immunoSEQ multiplex PCR. The sample lists under 200,000 clones; about 82% were seen once. The source material was PBMCs or T cells enriched from blood (not recorded which). These receptors came from a man aged 40-49 years with acute COVID-19.

The chain employs TRBV9 and TRBJ2-5, with 8 positions matching TRBD2. In germline, CDR1 is SGDLS, CDR2 YYNGEE. V shed 3 bases, J shed 1 base, and the junction held 14 bases outside the gene matches. The CDR3 is 18 residues long. The chain's CDR3 is CASSGRIGTRTAQETQYF. In DNA, the CDR3 is TGTGCCAGCAGCGGACGAATCGGGACTAGGACGGCCCAAGAGACCCAGTACTTC. Based on the CDR3 plus reference TRBV9 and TRBJ2-5, the full variable domain is DSGVTQTPKHLITATGQRVTLRCSPRSGDLSVYWYQQSLDQGLQFLIQYYNGEERAKGNILERFSAQQFPDLHSELNLSSLELGDSALYFCASSGRIGTRTAQETQYFGPGTRLLVL.

This chain connects TRBV30 to TRBJ2-7; the D gene is possibly TRBD2 (5 bases). Germline CDR1 GTSNPN, CDR2 SVGIG (reference sequence). Trimming shortened V by 5 bases and J by 2 bases, and 16 bases separated the two germline ends. The CDR3 has 14 residues. In nucleotides, the CDR3 is TGTGCCTGGGATCCGGGATTACAAACCTACGAGCAGTACTTC. This gives the protein CAWDPGLQTYEQYF.

This rearrangement joins TRBV4-1 to TRBJ1-4; the D gene is possibly TRBD1 (5 bases). V was cut by 1 base and J by 6 bases, with 9 bases left in between. CDR3 size: 14 residues. CDR1 MGHRA and CDR2 YSYEKL come from the germline V gene. The CDR3 DNA reads as TGCGCCAGCAGCCAAGGACAGAAAGATGAAAAACTGTTTTTT. Amino acids: CASSQGQKDEKLFF.

The chain carries TRBV30 and TRBJ1-5; D gene ambiguous. V was pared by 4 bases and J by 6 bases, with 13 bases between. This CDR3 has 13 amino acids. CDR1 is GTSNPN and CDR2 is SVGIG in the germline V gene (reference sequence). CDR3 sequence: CAWTDGRGQPQHF. Here the CDR3 DNA reads TGTGCCTGGACGGACGGTCGGGGTCAGCCCCAGCATTTT.

V and J are TRBV2 and TRBJ2-1, with D perhaps TRBD1 (5 bases). Trimming removed 11 bases at V and 0 bases at J, with 11 bases between. The CDR3 runs to 13 residues. CDR1 is SNHLY and CDR2 is FYNNEI in the germline V gene. The CDR3 DNA follows: TGTGCCTTCAGGGTCAGCTCCTACAATGAGCAGTTCTTC. Translation: CAFRVSSYNEQFF.

The V call is TRBV5-1, the J call TRBJ2-3; tentatively, D is TRBD1 (5 bases). In germline, CDR1 is SGHRS, CDR2 YFSETQ. The CDR3 is 16 amino acids. The germline V and J ends were trimmed by 4 bases and 3 bases, with 18 bases remaining between them. The CDR3 nucleotides read TGCGCCAGCAGCCCCCTGAGTTCAGGGCTGACAGATACGCAGTATTTT. Amino acids: CASSPLSSGLTDTQYF.

J is TRBJ1-2 and V is TRBV5-1; TRBD1 matches 8 bases. CDR1 is SGHRS, CDR2 YFSETQ, per germline. Trimming cost V 2 bases and J 0 bases; bases outside gene matches: 9. The length of the CDR3 is 17 residues. The CDR3 region is CASSFDPTGAANYGYTF. The CDR3 bases are TGCGCCAGCAGCTTCGATCCGACAGGGGCAGCTAACTATGGCTACACCTTC.

This chain links TRBV7-6 with TRBJ1-3; D is unclear. The V gene's germline CDR1 is SGHVS and CDR2 FNYEAQ. The V gene lost 5 bases and the J gene lost 2 bases, with 7 bases spanning the gap. The CDR3 covers 13 residues. In DNA form, the CDR3 reads TGTGCCAGCAGCACGGTCCCTGGAAACACCATATATTTT. Translated, it gives CASSTVPGNTIYF.

This chain links TRBV10-3 with TRBJ2-7; 7 nucleotides align to TRBD2. The V segment lost 2 bases and the J segment 6 bases; nucleotides outside the gene matches: 13. This CDR3 has 16 residues. The V gene's germline CDR1 is ENHRY and CDR2 SYGVKD. This CDR3 is CAISERTAGESGEQYF. The CDR3 bases are TGTGCCATCAGTGAGAGGACCGCGGGAGAGTCTGGCGAGCAGTACTTC.

This chain links TRBV7-8 with TRBJ2-7; 10 positions agree with TRBD1. This CDR3 comprises 13 residues. The germline V gene encodes CDR1 SGHVS and CDR2 FQNEAQ. V lost 5 bases to trimming and J lost 3 bases; unmatched junction nucleotides: 1. The DNA of the CDR3 is TGTGCCAGCAGCCGGGACAGGGGCTACGAGCAGTACTTC. The encoded protein is CASSRDRGYEQYF.

The chain uses TRBV28 and TRBJ2-2, with D tentatively TRBD2 (5 bases). Germline V gene sequence: CDR1 MDHEN, CDR2 SYDVKM. The V end was cut by 6 bases, the J end by 3 bases, with 5 bases between. The CDR3 length is 12 residues. The CDR3 sequence is CASRDYTGELFF. CDR3 nucleotides: TGTGCCAGCAGGGACTACACCGGGGAGCTGTTTTTT.

The chain uses TRBV6-5 and TRBJ1-5; 8 bases match TRBD1. The CDR3 contains 15 residues. Germline V gives CDR1 MNHEY, CDR2 SVGAGI. Germline trimming cut 0 bases from V and 2 bases from J; bases unmatched to any gene: 0. In nucleotides, the CDR3 is TGTGCCAGCAGTTACTCGGGACAGGGCAATCAGCCCCAGCATTTT. Residues: CASSYSGQGNQPQHF.

A single count supports this clone. Other DNA sequences within the sample encode an identical CDR3. This chain connects TRBV4-1 to TRBJ1-4, with D unclear. The CDR3 has 13 amino acids. V was shortened by 1 base and J by 7 bases, with 7 bases between the two germline ends. The germline V gene encodes CDR1 MGHRA and CDR2 YSYEKL. This chain's CDR3 is CASSQGRSEKLFF. The CDR3, as DNA: TGCGCCAGCAGCCAAGGGAGGAGTGAAAAACTGTTTTTT.

V is TRBV12-3 or TRBV12-4 and J is TRBJ2-5, with a tentative D call TRBD2 (5 bases). CDR3 size: 13 residues. Trimming stripped 2 bases from V and 5 bases from J, with 9 bases between. The CDR3 sequence: CASSLNRGETQYF. CDR3 in DNA: TGTGCCAGCAGTTTAAATCGCGGGGAGACCCAGTACTTC.

This chain links TRBV4-1 with TRBJ1-4, with no clear D. Trimming cost V 0 bases and J 3 bases, with 8 bases left between them. The germline V gene has CDR1 MGHRA and CDR2 YSYEKL. The CDR3 is 15 amino acids. The DNA of the CDR3 is TGCGCCAGCAGCCAAGACTCGGGAGCTAATGAAAAACTGTTTTTT. Protein product: CASSQDSGANEKLFF.

The chain couples TRBV28 to TRBJ2-2; TRBD1 is a possible D gene (7 bases). Per germline, CDR1 MDHEN and CDR2 SYDVKM. The CDR3 is 14 residues long. Trimming removed 6 bases from V and 6 bases from J, with 14 bases in between. This CDR3 reads CASRGGGSSGELFF. In DNA form, the CDR3 reads TGTGCCAGCAGAGGAGGGGGCTCATCCGGGGAGCTGTTTTTT.

The chain employs TRBV5-1 and TRBJ2-3; D possibly corresponds to TRBD1 (6 bases). Trimming left V 4 bases short and J 2 bases short, with 11 bases between. Germline CDR1 reads SGHRS; CDR2 reads YFSETQ. The CDR3 is 14 residues long. The CDR3, as DNA: TGCGCCAGCAGCCAAAGGACAGTCACAGATACGCAGTATTTT. Translating it yields CASSQRTVTDTQYF.

The chain links TRBV20-1 to TRBJ1-4; D uncertain. The CDR3 runs to 13 residues. Germline V CDR1 and CDR2: DFQATT, SNEGSKA (reference sequence). The V and J ends lost 3 bases and 7 bases respectively, with 12 bases between them. CDR3 DNA sequence: TGCAGTGCTAGTTTGGCAGCGACTGAAAAACTGTTTTTT. Translated: CSASLAATEKLFF.

The chain employs TRBV6-2 or TRBV6-3 and TRBJ2-3; D unclear. In germline, CDR1 is MNHEY, CDR2 SVGEGT. This CDR3 region has 14 residues. V was clipped by 6 bases and J by 1 base, with 11 bases between them. CDR3 in DNA: TGTGCCAGCAGCCGATGGTCGGGCACAGATACGCAGTATTTT. This sequence encodes CASSRWSGTDTQYF.

This chain connects TRBV7-8 to TRBJ2-5; D gene unclear. Trimming shortened V by 5 bases and J by 3 bases, and 10 bases separated the two germline ends. Germline V gives CDR1 SGHVS, CDR2 FQNEAQ. The CDR3 consists of 13 residues. In DNA form, the CDR3 reads TGTGCCAGCAGCGACGACATTGAAGAGACCCAGTACTTC. Protein product: CASSDDIEETQYF.

This clone occurred once. The rearrangement joins TRBV19 to TRBJ1-1; D is uncertain. Germline V gene sequence: CDR1 LNHDA, CDR2 SQIVND (reference sequence). The V and J ends lost 7 bases and 1 base respectively, with 13 bases between them. The CDR3 contains 14 residues. In DNA form, the CDR3 reads TGTGCCAGTAATAATCGGGAAGCGAACACTGAAGCTTTCTTT. Translating it yields CASNNREANTEAFF. Based on the CDR3 plus reference TRBV19 and TRBJ1-1, the full variable domain is DGGITQSPKYLFRKEGQNVTLSCEQNLNHDAMYWYRQDPGQGLRLIYYSQIVNDFQKGDIAEGYSVSREKKESFPLTVTSAQKNPTAFYLCASNNREANTEAFFGQGTRLTVV.